This record covers a single TCR beta chain. Researchers ran the PCR with 60 Vbeta and 13 Jbeta primers. Repertoires were generated with immunoSEQ multiplex PCR, while TCRdb's copy carries only in-frame clones and drops some. The sample lists fewer than 150,000 clones, 82% occurring once. The CDR3 is 11 amino acids. Germline V gives CDR1 SEHNR, CDR2 FQNEAQ (reference sequence). V gave up 5 bases and J gave up 5 bases, with 6 bases separating them. This specimen belongs to a study of cytomegalovirus exposure and HLA in healthy donors. Study overall: Earlier, some 180 million T cells were analyzed, and 90 million to 140 million unique TCR beta sequences were found among them.

The chain is built from TRBV7-9 and TRBJ1-1; D uncertain. The specimen was PBMCs. This receptor was taken from a woman aged 18 to 35 in good health and CMV-seronegative. The CDR3 bases are TGTGCCAGCAGCGAAGCGACTGAAGCTTTCTTT. Protein sequence: CASSEATEAFF. Combining the CDR3 with reference TRBV7-9 and TRBJ1-1 gives the whole variable domain DTGVSQNPRHKITKRGQNVTFRCDPISEHNRLYWYRQTLGQGPEFLTYFQNEAQLEKSRLLSDRFSAERPKGSFSTLEIQRTEQGDSAMYLCASSEATEAFFGQGTRLTVV.